This T cell receptor (beta chain) emerged from a study of blood T cell repertoires in COVID-19. Original data processing: Estimation of nucleated cell counts relied on the amplification of reference gene primers. Profiling relied on immunoSEQ multiplex PCR, and the TCRdb table lists in-frame clones only, not all of them. The V and J calls and clone size are taken from that table; D and trimming were inferred from the DNA. This table has approximately 300,000 clones, roughly 86% appearing once. The receptor was isolated from a woman aged 30 to 39 who had recovered from COVID-19. Sample: PBMCs or T cells enriched from blood (not recorded which).

CDR3 nucleotide sequence: TGTGCCAGCAGGATAAGCCAGGGGGCGTCGAGCGGGGAGCTGTTTTTT. Translated, it gives CASRISQGASSGELFF. The chain is built from TRBV11-3 and TRBJ2-2; 8 bases align to TRBD1. This CDR3 comprises 16 residues. Losses at the gene ends were 6 bases for V and 7 bases for J; bases not matched to a gene: 13. Germline V gene lookup returns CDR1 SGHNT and CDR2 YENEEA.